This T cell receptor beta chain was identified during a study of shared clonotypes between healthy human individuals. Whole-study context: Three plates each covered CD4 naive and memory; CD8 naive two, CD8 memory one. Findings and caveats of the study: About 5% of naive CD4 clonotypes were common to a few donors. Non-shared clonotypes had lower generation probabilities than clonotypes shared by all four sorted-subset donors.

A remark on this clone: No antigen is known for it.

Once extracted for a subset, genomic DNA was divided evenly among several immunoSEQ plates. Using immunoSEQ multiplex PCR, the repertoire was profiled, and TCRdb retains in-frame clones only, with some absent. The sample has about 610,000 clones, around 97% seen once. Deletions cut 2 bases from V and 6 bases from J, with 4 bases between. This CDR3 has 11 amino acids. Germline V CDR1 and CDR2: SGHDT, YYEEEE. J is TRBJ2-3 and V is TRBV5-6; the D is unclear. The TCR originated in a woman in her twenties or thirties in good health. The sequenced sample consisted of naive CD4+ T cells sorted from blood. Described subset: CD45RA+ positively selected. The CDR3 region has the DNA TGTGCCAGCAGCTTTCAGGATACGCAGTATTTT. Translation gives CASSFQDTQYF.